The present T cell receptor (beta chain) was sequenced within a study of STAT5B mutations in CD4+ large granular lymphocyte leukemia. Study overall: Healthy donors showed HLA-associated enrichment of the CDR3 'QG' motif. Study-wide results and limits: Without putative leukemic clones, patient CD4-sorted repertoires remained more clonal than healthy CD4+ repertoires. Less than 30% of private leukemic clonotypes occurred rarely in other patients' non-leukemic repertoires.

In the source study's methods: The detection floor for productive clonotype frequency was 2.59 x 10-5. Sequenced by immunoSEQ multiplex PCR; TCRdb stores in-frame clones only, minus some. The D gene and trimming were derived from the DNA, and the V and J assignments and clone size from that table. The sample holds approximately 35,000 clones; 55% to 80% are singletons and the top ten take roughly 2%. Turning to this clone: Its antigen is currently unknown.

V lost 5 bases to trimming and J lost 4 bases; unmatched junction nucleotides: 15. CDR1 WNHNN and CDR2 SYGVQD come from the germline V gene (reference sequence). The CDR3 runs 19 residues. The sample taken for sequencing was CD4+ T cells from blood buffy coats. The origin of this receptor is a human donor in good health. The chain combines TRBV10-1 with TRBJ2-1, with 12 bases aligning to TRBD2. CDR3 coding DNA: TGCGCCAGCAGTCCCGCTCGACTAGCGGGGGCTGGATATTACAATGAGCAGTTCTTC. Translation: CASSPARLAGAGYYNEQFF.